This T cell receptor (beta chain) is from a study of blood T cells in healthy people across ages. This CDR3 is 20 amino acids long. The ends were cut back, 2 bases at V and 3 bases at J, with 26 bases in the middle. The authors isolated at least 6.5 million PBMCs per sample. A second PCR, run for about 6 to 11 cycles, used a sample-barcoded 5' primer plus a J-beta primer mix. One entry per CDR3 protein results from TCRdb running MiXCR on the 5' RACE reads. Among 700,000 to 800,000 distinct CDR3 sequences listed, approximately 43% were seen once. Sequenced: blood. The clonotype comes from a woman aged 55 to 70 in good health. The chain couples TRBV12-3 or TRBV12-4 to TRBJ1-5, with D possibly being TRBD1 (5 bases). CDR3 DNA: TGTGCCAGCAGTTTATCCGGACTGATTGTTGGGACGGAAGACAATCAGCCCCAGCATTTT. It translates to CASSLSGLIVGTEDNQPQHF.